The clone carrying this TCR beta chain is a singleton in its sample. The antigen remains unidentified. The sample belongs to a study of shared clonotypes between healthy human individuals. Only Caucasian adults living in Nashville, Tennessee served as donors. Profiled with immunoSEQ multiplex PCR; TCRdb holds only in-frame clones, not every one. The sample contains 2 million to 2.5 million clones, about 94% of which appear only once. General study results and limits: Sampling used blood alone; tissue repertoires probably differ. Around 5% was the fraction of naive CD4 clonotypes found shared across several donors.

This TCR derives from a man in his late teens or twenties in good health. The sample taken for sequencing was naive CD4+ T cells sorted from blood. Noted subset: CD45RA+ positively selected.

In DNA, the CDR3 is TGCGCCAGCAGCTTGCCCCGTCAGGGCAGGAACACTGAAGCTTTCTTT. Encoded protein: CASSLPRQGRNTEAFF. The rearrangement uses TRBV5-1 and TRBJ1-1, with D possibly being TRBD1 (5 bases). This CDR3 comprises 16 residues. The V and J ends lost 1 base and 1 base respectively, with 14 bases between them. Germline V lookup: CDR1 SGHRS, CDR2 YFSETQ.